This T cell receptor (beta chain) was sequenced for a study of beta chain features in type 1 diabetes (dated by TCRdb to the late 2010s). About the study as a whole: Mean age, gender distribution, total cell number and subset yield did not differ between patients and healthy donors. A total of roughly 100 million sorted cells were examined across all samples, and the number of cells per subset was strongly correlated with RNA yield. The study compared the TCRB repertoires of sorted circulating CD4+ T cell subsets in recently diagnosed type 1 diabetes patients with those in matched healthy donors. Regulatory and stem cell-like memory subsets were obtained from only 8 patients and roughly 8 healthy donors, while naive and central memory subsets were obtained from all 30 or so donors. Overall study outcomes, separate from this receptor: At VDJ recombination sites, type 1 diabetes patients had fewer insertions and more deleted nucleotides, which implies abnormalities in thymic rearrangement. Sequencing cDNA rather than genomic DNA could over-represent highly expressing activated cells, although activation and CD3 levels did not differ between groups. Naive, central memory and regulatory TCRB repertoires appeared to be more alike among patients than among healthy donors. PCR may preferentially amplify shorter templates, but because patient and control samples were amplified and corrected together, any resulting skew would affect both groups equally. Because the HLA sub-analyses included only small numbers of individuals, any influence of HLA type on TCRB rearrangement was left unresolved. In all four CD4+ subsets, TCRB CDR3 length was moderately but significantly shorter in type 1 diabetes patients.

A note on this clone: It lacks a known antigen. Base qualities are not at hand, and no much larger clone is one base apart.

The CDR3 goes from the cysteine to the phenylalanine over 14 residues. Of all the DNA, just the CDR3 is kept, 42 bases in frame from base 1. CDR1 and CDR2 are drawn from the germline V gene: SGHTA, FQGNSA. The V and J ends are trimmed by 1 base and 0 bases, leaving 7 bases between them. From each donor, a single peripheral blood sample of about 100 mL on average was drawn into heparinised tubes. Naive, central memory, regulatory and stem cell-like memory CD4+ T cells were sorted on a BD FACSAria II using a panel including CD45RO, CCR7, CD25, CD127, CD95 and CD27. Every sorted population had a purity above 95%. PBMCs were isolated right away by Lymphoprep density gradient centrifugation and were stained directly, without culture. Samples were stained and sorted in pairs, with one healthy donor and one patient per experiment, so that batch effects were minimized. The entire amount of isolated RNA was reverse transcribed using the High Capacity cDNA Reverse Transcription Kit, so the sequenced TCRB transcripts were expressed ones. Deep immunoSEQ sequencing was applied to naive, central memory and regulatory T cell samples, giving an average of about 3.6 million total reads per sample. Sorted cells were lysed in RLT buffer and RNA was extracted with DNase-treated RNeasy Micro or Mini kits, depending on cell number. To prevent cross-contamination, each cell subset was processed individually, whereas patient and healthy donor samples were processed jointly. The immunoSEQ multiplex PCR was used to amplify TCRB sequences from cDNA, yielding 87-bp fragments that span the CDR3 region. Amplicons were sequenced on the Illumina HiSeq platform. The paper's data handling went like this. PCR bias was computationally corrected using synthetic template baselines, reads within Hamming distance 2 were collapsed, and singletons that could not be merged were discarded. Reads were aligned against IMGT to assign V, D and J genes, CDR3 length and insertions or deletions at six rearrangement sites. Within each subset, clonotype counts were normalized to the number of sorted cells before true diversity and Gini coefficients were calculated with the tcR R package. The overlap coefficient, calculated on TCRB nucleotide sequences, was used to measure repertoire sharing. As stored in TCRdb, this immuneACCESS dataset retains in-frame rearrangements with V and J assigned. A fraction of the clones does not appear; measured against another copy, unresolved V genes explain less than half of the discrepancy, and the remainder lacks a known reason. V and J calls and clone size follow that table, whereas D and trimming were derived from the DNA. Within this sample are more than 95,000 clones, with 15% to 20% of them counted one time only. The ten most abundant clones make up around 2.6% of the sample.

Material: central memory CD4+ T cells from blood. The rearrangement combines TRBV7-2 with TRBJ2-7; no D gene can be assigned with confidence. This clonotype originated in a man aged 18 to 30 with type 1 diabetes. The CDR3 region has the sequence CASSLGLHSYEQYF. The base sequence is TGTGCCAGCAGCTTAGGACTCCACTCCTACGAGCAGTACTTC.